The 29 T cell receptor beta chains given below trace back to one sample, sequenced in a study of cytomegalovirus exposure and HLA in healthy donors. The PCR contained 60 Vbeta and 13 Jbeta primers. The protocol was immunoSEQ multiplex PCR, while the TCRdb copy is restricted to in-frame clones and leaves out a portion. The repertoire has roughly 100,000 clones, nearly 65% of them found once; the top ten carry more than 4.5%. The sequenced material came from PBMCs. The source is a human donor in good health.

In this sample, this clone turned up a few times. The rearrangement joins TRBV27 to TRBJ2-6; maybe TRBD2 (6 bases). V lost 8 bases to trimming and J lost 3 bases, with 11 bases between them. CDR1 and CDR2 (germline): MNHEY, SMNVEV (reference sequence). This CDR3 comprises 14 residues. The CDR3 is CASRESGGANVLTF. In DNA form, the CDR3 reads TGTGCCAGCCGGGAGTCTGGTGGGGCCAACGTCCTGACTTTC.

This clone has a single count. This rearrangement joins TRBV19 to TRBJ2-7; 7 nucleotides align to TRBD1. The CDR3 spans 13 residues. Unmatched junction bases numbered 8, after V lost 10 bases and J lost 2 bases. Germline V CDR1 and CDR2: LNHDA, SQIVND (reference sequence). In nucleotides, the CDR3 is TGTGCCACCAGTTGGGGGACAGCCTACGAGCAGTACTTC. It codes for CATSWGTAYEQYF. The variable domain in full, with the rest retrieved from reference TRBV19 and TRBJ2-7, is DGGITQSPKYLFRKEGQNVTLSCEQNLNHDAMYWYRQDPGQGLRLIYYSQIVNDFQKGDIAEGYSVSREKKESFPLTVTSAQKNPTAFYLCATSWGTAYEQYFGPGTRLTVT.

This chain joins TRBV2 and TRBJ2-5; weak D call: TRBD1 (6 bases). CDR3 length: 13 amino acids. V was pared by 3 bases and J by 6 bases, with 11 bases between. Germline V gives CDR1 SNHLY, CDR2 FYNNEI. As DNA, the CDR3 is TGTGCCAGCAGTGAGTCCCGGGACAAGACCCAGTACTTC. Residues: CASSESRDKTQYF.

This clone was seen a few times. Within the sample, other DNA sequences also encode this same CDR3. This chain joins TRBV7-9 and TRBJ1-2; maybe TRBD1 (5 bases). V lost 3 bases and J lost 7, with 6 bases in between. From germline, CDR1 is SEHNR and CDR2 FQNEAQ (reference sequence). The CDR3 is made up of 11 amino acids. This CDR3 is CASSLQGGYTF. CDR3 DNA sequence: TGTGCCAGCAGCTTGCAGGGTGGCTACACCTTC.

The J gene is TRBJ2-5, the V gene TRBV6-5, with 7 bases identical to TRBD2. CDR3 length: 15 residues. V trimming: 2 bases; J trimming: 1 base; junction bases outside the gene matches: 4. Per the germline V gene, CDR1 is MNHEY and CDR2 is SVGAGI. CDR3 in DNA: TGTGCCAGCAGTTACGATCCTAGCGGCCAAGAGACCCAGTACTTC. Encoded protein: CASSYDPSGQETQYF.

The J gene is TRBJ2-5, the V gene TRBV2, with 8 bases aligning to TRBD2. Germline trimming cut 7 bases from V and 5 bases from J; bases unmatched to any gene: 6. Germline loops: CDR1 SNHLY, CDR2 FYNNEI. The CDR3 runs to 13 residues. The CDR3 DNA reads TGTGCCAGCACCTTGGGACTAGTTGAGACCCAGTACTTC. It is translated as CASTLGLVETQYF.

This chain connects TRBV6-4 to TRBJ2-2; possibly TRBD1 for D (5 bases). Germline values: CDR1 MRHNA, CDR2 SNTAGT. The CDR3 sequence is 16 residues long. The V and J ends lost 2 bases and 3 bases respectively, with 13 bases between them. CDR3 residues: CASSDTSTGHTGELFF. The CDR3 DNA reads TGTGCCAGCAGTGACACCTCTACAGGCCACACCGGGGAGCTGTTTTTT.

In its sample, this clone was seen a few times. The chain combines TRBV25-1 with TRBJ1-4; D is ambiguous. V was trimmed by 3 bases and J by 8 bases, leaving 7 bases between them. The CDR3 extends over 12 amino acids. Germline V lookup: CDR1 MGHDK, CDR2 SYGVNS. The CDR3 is CASSDYGEKLFF. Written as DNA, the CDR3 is TGTGCCAGCAGTGATTACGGGGAAAAACTGTTTTTT.

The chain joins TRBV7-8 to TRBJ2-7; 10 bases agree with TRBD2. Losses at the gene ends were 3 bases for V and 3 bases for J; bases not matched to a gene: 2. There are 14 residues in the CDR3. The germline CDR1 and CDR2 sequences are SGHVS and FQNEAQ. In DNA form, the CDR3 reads TGTGCCAGCAGCTTCTTAGCGGGAGGCTACGAGCAGTACTTC. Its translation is CASSFLAGGYEQYF.

CDR3 residues: CASSPQFSSYNEQFF. CDR3 in DNA: TGTGCCAGCAGTCCACAGTTCAGCTCCTACAATGAGCAGTTCTTC. V and J are TRBV6-5 and TRBJ2-1; D remains ambiguous. This CDR3 has 15 residues. Deletions cut 5 bases from V and 0 bases from J, with 11 bases between. CDR1 and CDR2 (germline): MNHEY, SVGAGI.

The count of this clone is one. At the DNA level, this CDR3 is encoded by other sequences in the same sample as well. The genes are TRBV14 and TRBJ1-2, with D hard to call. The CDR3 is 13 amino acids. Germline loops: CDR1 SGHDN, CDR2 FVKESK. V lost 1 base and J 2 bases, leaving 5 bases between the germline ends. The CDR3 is CASSQARNYGYTF. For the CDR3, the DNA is TGTGCCAGCAGCCAAGCCCGGAACTATGGCTACACCTTC. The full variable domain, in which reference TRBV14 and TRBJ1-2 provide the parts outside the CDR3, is EAGVTQFPSHSVIEKGQTVTLRCDPISGHDNLYWYRRVMGKEIKFLLHFVKESKQDESGMPNNRFLAERTGGTYSTLKVQPAELEDSGVYFCASSQARNYGYTFGSGTRLTVV.

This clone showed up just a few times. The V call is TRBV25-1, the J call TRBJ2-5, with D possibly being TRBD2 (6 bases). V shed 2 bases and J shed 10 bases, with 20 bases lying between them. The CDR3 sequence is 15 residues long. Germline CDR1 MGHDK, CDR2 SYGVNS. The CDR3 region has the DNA TGTGCCAGCAGTGAAGGGGGGTTTAAGAGAAGGGACCAGTACTTC. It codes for CASSEGGFKRRDQYF.

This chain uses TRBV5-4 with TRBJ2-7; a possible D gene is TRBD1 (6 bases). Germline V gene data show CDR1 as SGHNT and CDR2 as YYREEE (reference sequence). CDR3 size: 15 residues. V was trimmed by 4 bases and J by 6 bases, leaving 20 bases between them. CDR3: CASSPSRGSWGEQYF. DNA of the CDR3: TGTGCCAGCAGCCCATCTAGGGGGTCTTGGGGCGAGCAGTACTTC.

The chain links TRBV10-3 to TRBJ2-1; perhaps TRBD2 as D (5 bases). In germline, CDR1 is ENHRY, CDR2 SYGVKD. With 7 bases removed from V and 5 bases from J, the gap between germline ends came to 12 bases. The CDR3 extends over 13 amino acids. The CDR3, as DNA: TGTGCCATCAAAGGGAGCGAAGACAATGAGCAGTTCTTC. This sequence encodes CAIKGSEDNEQFF.

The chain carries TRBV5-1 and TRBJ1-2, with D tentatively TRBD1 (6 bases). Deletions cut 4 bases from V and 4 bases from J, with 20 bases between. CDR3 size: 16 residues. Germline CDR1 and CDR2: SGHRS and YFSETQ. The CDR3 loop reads CASSPSEDRKSYGYTF. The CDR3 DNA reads TGCGCCAGCAGCCCCTCTGAGGACAGAAAATCCTATGGCTACACCTTC.

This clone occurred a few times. The CDR3 DNA follows: TGTGCCAGCAGCCGACTAGCGGGAGGTCCAGATACGCAGTATTTT. Its translation: CASSRLAGGPDTQYF. V gene TRBV6-4 combines with J gene TRBJ2-3; 13 bases line up with TRBD2. From germline, CDR1 is MRHNA and CDR2 SNTAGT. The CDR3 is 15 amino acids. The V and J ends lost 6 bases and 4 bases, in that order; junction bases with no gene match: 4.

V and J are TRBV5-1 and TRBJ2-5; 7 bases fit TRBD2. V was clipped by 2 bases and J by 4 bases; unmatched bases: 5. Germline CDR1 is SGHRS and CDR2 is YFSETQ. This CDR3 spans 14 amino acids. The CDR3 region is CASSLVGGTETQYF. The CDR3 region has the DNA TGCGCCAGCAGCTTAGTGGGGGGGACAGAGACCCAGTACTTC. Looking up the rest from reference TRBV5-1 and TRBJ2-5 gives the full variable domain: KAGVTQTPRYLIKTRGQQVTLSCSPISGHRSVSWYQQTPGQGLQFLFEYFSETQRNKGNFPGRFSGRQFSNSRSEMNVSTLELGDSALYLCASSLVGGTETQYFGPGTRLLVL.

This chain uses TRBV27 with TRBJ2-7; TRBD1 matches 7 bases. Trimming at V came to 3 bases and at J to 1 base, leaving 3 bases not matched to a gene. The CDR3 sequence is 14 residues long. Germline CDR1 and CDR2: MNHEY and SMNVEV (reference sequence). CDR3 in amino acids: CASSFTQGSYEQYF. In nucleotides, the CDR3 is TGTGCCAGCAGTTTCACACAGGGGTCCTACGAGCAGTACTTC.

This CDR3 reads CASSLTWSTEAFF. CDR3 nucleotide sequence: TGTGCCAGCAGCTTAACCTGGAGCACTGAAGCTTTCTTT. The rearrangement links TRBV7-2 to TRBJ1-1; D uncertain. The CDR3 length is 13 residues. Germline CDR1 reads SGHTA; CDR2 reads FQGNSA. The V end lost 2 bases, the J end lost 4 bases, and 8 bases lay between the germline ends.

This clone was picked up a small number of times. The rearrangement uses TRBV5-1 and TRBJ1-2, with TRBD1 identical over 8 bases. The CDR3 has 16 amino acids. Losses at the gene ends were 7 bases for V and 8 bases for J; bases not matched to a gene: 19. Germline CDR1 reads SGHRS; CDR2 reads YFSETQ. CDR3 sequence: CASARTGDGRGQGYTF. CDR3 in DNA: TGCGCCAGCGCCCGCACTGGGGACGGCAGGGGGCAAGGCTACACCTTC.

The CDR3, as DNA: TGTGCCAGCAGTGAGGACAGGGGGCTCCATGGAAACACCATATATTTT. It yields the protein CASSEDRGLHGNTIYF. The chain links TRBV2 to TRBJ1-3; 11 bases align to TRBD1. Unmatched junction bases numbered 4, after V lost 3 bases and J lost 3 bases. CDR1 and CDR2 from the germline V gene are SNHLY and FYNNEI. The CDR3 runs to 16 residues. The complete variable domain, with remaining parts taken from reference TRBV2 and TRBJ1-3, reads EPEVTQTPSHQVTQMGQEVILRCVPISNHLYFYWYRQILGQKVEFLVSFYNNEISEKSEIFDDQFSVERPDGSNFTLKIRSTKLEDSAMYFCASSEDRGLHGNTIYFGEGSWLTVV.

The CDR3 loop is CASSLGGTANEQFF. CDR3 sequence (DNA): TGTGCCAGCAGCTTAGGGGGGACTGCCAATGAGCAGTTCTTC. V usage is TRBV7-6 and J usage is TRBJ2-1; TRBD2 might be the D (6 bases). The germline V and J ends were trimmed by 1 base and 6 bases, with 10 bases remaining between them. The CDR3 spans 14 residues. Germline V CDR1 and CDR2: SGHVS, FNYEAQ.

The CDR3 loop is CASSLAVATDTQYF. The CDR3 nucleotides are TGTGCCAGCAGCTTAGCGGTCGCCACAGATACGCAGTATTTT. The chain is built from TRBV6-1 and TRBJ2-3, with D perhaps matching TRBD2 (6 bases). The CDR3 extends over 14 amino acids. Germline V CDR1 and CDR2: MNHNS, SASEGT. The V and J ends lost 6 bases and 2 bases respectively, with 12 bases between them.

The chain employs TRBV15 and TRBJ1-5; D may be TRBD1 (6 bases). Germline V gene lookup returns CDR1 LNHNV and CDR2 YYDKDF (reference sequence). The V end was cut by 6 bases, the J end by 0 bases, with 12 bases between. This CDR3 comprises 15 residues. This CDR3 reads CATRLRGASNQPQHF. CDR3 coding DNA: TGTGCCACCAGGCTTCGGGGGGCTAGCAATCAGCCCCAGCATTTT.

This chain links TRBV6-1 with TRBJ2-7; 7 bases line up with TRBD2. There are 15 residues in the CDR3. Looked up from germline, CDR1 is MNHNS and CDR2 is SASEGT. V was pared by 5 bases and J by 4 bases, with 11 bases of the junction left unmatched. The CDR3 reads CASSISRDYLYEQYF. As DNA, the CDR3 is TGTGCCAGCAGTATAAGCCGGGACTATCTTTACGAGCAGTACTTC.

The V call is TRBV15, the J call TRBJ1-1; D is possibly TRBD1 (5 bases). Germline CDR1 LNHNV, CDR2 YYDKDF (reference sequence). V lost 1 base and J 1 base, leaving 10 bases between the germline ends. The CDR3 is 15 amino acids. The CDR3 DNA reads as TGTGCCACCAGCAGAGTCATGGGGGGGAACACTGAAGCTTTCTTT. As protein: CATSRVMGGNTEAFF.

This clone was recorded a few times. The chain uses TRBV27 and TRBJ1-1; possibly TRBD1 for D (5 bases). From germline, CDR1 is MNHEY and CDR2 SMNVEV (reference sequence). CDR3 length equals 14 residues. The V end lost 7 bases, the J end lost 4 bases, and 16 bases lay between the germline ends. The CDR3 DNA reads TGTGCCAGCATGACAGATATGGTCGGCACTGAAGCTTTCTTT. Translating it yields CASMTDMVGTEAFF.

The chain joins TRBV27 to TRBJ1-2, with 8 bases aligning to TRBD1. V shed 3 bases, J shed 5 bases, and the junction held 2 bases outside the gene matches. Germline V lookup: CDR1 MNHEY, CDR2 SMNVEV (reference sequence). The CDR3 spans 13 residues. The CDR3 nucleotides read TGTGCCAGCAGTTTGACAGGGGATTATGGCTACACCTTC. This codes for CASSLTGDYGYTF.

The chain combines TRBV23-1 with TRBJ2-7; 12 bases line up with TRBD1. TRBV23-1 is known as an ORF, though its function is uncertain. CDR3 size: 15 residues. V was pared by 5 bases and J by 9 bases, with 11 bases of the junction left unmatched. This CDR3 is CASSIPGQGASRQYF. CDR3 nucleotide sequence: TGCGCCAGCAGTATACCGGGACAGGGGGCGTCCCGGCAGTACTTC.